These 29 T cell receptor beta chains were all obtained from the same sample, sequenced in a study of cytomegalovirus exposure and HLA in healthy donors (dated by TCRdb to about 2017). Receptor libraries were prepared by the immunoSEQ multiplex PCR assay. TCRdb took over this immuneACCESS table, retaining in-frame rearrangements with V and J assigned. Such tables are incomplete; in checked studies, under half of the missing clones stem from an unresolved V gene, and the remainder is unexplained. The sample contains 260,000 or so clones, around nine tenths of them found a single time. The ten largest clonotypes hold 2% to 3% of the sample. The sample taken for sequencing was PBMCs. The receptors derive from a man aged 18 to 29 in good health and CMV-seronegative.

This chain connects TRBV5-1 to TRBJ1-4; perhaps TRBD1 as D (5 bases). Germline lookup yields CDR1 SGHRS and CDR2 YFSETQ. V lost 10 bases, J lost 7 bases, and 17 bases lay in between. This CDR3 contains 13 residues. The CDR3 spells CAPLGGVGEKLFF. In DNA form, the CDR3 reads TGCGCCCCCCTGGGGGGAGTTGGTGAAAAACTGTTTTTT.

CDR3 DNA sequence: TGTGCCAGCAGCCCGACCCGACAGGGGATCGAAGCTTTCTTT. Amino acid sequence: CASSPTRQGIEAFF. V usage is TRBV7-3 and J usage is TRBJ1-1; 8 bases map to TRBD1. Germline values: CDR1 SGHTA, CDR2 FQGTGA. The V and J ends lost 5 bases and 8 bases, in that order; junction bases with no gene match: 10. The CDR3 extends over 14 amino acids.

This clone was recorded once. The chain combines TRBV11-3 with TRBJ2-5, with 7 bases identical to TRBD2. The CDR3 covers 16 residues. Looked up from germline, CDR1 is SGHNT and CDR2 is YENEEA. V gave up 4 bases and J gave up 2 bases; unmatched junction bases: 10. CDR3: CASSSGMGRAQETQYF. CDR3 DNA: TGTGCCAGCAGCTCGGGAATGGGGAGGGCGCAAGAGACCCAGTACTTC.

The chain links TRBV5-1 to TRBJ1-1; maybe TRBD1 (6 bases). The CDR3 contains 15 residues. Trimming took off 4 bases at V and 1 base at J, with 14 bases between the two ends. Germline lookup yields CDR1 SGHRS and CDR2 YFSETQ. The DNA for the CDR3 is TGCGCCAGCAGCGATTCTGGGGGGGCGAACACTGAAGCTTTCTTT. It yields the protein CASSDSGGANTEAFF. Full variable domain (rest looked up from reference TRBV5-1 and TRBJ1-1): KAGVTQTPRYLIKTRGQQVTLSCSPISGHRSVSWYQQTPGQGLQFLFEYFSETQRNKGNFPGRFSGRQFSNSRSEMNVSTLELGDSALYLCASSDSGGANTEAFFGQGTRLTVV.

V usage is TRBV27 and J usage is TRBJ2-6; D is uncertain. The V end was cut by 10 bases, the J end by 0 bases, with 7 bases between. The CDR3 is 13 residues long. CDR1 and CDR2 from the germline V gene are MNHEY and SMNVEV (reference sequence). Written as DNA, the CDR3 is TGTGCCACCTGGGCCTCTGGGGCCAACGTCCTGACTTTC. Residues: CATWASGANVLTF. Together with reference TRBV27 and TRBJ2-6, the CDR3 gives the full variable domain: EAQVTQNPRYLITVTGKKLTVTCSQNMNHEYMSWYRQDPGLGLRQIYYSMNVEVTDKGDVPEGYKVSRKEKRNFPLILESPSPNQTSLYFCATWASGANVLTFGAGSRLTVL.

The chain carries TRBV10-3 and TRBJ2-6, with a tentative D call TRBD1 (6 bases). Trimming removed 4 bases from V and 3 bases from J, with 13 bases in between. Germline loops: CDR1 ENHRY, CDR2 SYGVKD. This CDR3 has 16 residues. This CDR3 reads CAISALSGVGANVLTF. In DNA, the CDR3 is TGTGCCATCAGTGCATTATCAGGGGTTGGGGCCAACGTCCTGACTTTC.

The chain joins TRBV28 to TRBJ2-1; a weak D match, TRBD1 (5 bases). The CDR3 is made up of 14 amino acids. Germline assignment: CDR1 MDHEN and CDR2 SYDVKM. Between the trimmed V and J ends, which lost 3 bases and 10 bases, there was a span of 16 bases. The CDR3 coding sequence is TGTGCCAGCAGTTTCCTTAGGGGCGTGAGGGAGCAGTTCTTC. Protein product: CASSFLRGVREQFF.

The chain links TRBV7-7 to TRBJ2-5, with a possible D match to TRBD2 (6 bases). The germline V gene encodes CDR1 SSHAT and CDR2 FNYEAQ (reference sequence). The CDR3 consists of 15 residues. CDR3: CASARRVGRQETQYF. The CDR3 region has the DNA TGTGCTAGCGCCCGGAGGGTGGGGCGGCAAGAGACCCAGTACTTC.

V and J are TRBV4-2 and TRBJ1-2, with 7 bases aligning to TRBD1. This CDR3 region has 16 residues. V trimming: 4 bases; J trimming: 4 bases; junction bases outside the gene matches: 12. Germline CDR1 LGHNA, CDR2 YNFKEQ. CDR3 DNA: TGTGCCAGCAGCCCCCCCAAGTTGGGGACAGCCTATGGCTACACCTTC. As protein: CASSPPKLGTAYGYTF.

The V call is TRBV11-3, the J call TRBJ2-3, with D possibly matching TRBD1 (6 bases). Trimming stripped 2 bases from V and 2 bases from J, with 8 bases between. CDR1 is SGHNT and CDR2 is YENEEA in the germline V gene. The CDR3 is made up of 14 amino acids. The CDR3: CASSLRGNTDTQYF. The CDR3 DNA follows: TGTGCCAGCAGCTTAAGGGGGAACACAGATACGCAGTATTTT. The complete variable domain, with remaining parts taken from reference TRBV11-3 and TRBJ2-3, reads EAGVVQSPRYKIIEKKQPVAFWCNPISGHNTLYWYLQNLGQGPELLIRYENEEAVDDSQLPKDRFSAERLKGVDSTLKIQPAELGDSAVYLCASSLRGNTDTQYFGPGTRLTVL.

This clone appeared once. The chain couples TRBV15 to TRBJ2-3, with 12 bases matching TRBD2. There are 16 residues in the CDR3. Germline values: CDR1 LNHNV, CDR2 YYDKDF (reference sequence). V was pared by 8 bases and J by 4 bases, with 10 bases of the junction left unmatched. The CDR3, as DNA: TGTGCCACCGGACTAGCGGGAACGAGTAGTGCAGATACGCAGTATTTT. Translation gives CATGLAGTSSADTQYF. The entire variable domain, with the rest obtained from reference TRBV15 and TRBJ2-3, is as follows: DAMVIQNPRYQVTQFGKPVTLSCSQTLNHNVMYWYQQKSSQAPKLLFHYYDKDFNNEADTPDNFQSRRPNTSFCFLDIRSPGLGDTAMYLCATGLAGTSSADTQYFGPGTRLTVL.

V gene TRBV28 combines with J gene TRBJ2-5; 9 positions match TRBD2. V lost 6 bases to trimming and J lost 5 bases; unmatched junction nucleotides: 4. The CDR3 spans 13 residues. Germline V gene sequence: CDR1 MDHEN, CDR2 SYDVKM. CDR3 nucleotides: TGTGCCAGCAGGATTCTAGCGGGGGAGACCCAGTACTTC. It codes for CASRILAGETQYF. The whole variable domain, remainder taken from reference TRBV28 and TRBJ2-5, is DVKVTQSSRYLVKRTGEKVFLECVQDMDHENMFWYRQDPGLGLRLIYFSYDVKMKEKGDIPEGYSVSREKKERFSLILESASTNQTSMYLCASRILAGETQYFGPGTRLLVL.

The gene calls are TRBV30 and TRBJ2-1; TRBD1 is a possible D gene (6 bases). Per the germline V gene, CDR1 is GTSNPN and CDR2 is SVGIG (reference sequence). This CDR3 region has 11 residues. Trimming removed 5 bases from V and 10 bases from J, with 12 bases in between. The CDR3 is CAWDDGTEQFF. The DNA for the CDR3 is TGTGCCTGGGATGACGGGACAGAGCAGTTCTTC.

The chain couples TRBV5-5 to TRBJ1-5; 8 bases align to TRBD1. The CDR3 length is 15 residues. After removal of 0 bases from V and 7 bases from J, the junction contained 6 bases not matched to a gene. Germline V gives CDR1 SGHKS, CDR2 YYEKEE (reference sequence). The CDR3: CASSLGGRGPQPQHF. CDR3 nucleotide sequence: TGTGCCAGCAGCTTGGGGGGCAGGGGGCCACAGCCCCAGCATTTT. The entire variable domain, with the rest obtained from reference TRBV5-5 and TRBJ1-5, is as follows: DAGVTQSPTHLIKTRGQQVTLRCSPISGHKSVSWYQQVLGQGPQFIFQYYEKEERGRGNFPDRFSARQFPNYSSELNVNALLLGDSALYLCASSLGGRGPQPQHFGDGTRLSIL.

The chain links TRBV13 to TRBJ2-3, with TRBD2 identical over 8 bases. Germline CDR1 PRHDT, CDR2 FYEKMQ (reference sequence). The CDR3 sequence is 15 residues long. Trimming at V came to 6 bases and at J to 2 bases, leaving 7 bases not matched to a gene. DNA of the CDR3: TGTGCCAGCAGACGTTCGGGGGGGGCCACAGATACGCAGTATTTT. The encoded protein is CASRRSGGATDTQYF.

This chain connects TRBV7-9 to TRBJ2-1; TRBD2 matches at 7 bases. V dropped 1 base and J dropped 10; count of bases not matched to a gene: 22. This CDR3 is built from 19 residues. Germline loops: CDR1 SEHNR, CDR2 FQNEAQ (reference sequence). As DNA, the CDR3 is TGTGCCAGCAGCTTAGGCTTTGTGGGGGGACTACACTCGGCGGAGGAGCAGTTCTTC. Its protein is CASSLGFVGGLHSAEEQFF.

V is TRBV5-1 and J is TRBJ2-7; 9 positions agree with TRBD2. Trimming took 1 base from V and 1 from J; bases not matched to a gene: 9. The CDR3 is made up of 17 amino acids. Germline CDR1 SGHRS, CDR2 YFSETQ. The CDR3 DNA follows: TGCGCCAGCAGCTTGACAGCTAGCGGGGATTTTTCCTACGAGCAGTACTTC. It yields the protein CASSLTASGDFSYEQYF. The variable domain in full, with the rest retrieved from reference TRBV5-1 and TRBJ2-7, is KAGVTQTPRYLIKTRGQQVTLSCSPISGHRSVSWYQQTPGQGLQFLFEYFSETQRNKGNFPGRFSGRQFSNSRSEMNVSTLELGDSALYLCASSLTASGDFSYEQYFGPGTRLTVT.

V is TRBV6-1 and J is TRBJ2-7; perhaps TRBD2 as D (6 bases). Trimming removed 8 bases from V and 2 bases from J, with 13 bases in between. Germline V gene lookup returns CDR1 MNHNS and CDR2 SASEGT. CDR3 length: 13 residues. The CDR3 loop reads CASLGTLTYEQYF. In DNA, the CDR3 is TGTGCCAGCCTCGGGACTTTAACCTACGAGCAGTACTTC.

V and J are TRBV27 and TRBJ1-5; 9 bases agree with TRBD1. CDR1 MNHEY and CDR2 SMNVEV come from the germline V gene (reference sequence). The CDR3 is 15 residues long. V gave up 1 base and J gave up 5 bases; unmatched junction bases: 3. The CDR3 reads CASSLWGQGYQPQHF. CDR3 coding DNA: TGTGCCAGCAGTTTATGGGGACAGGGTTATCAGCCCCAGCATTTT.

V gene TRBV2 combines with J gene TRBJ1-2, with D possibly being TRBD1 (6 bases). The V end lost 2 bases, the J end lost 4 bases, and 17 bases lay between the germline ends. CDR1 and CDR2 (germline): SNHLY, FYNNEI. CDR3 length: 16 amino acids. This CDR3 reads CASSEPSTGGSYGYTF. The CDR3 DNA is TGTGCCAGCAGTGAACCTTCGACAGGAGGAAGCTATGGCTACACCTTC.

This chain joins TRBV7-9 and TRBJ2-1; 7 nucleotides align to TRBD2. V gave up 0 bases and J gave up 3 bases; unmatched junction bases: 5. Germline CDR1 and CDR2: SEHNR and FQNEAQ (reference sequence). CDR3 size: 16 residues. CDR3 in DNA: TGTGCCAGCAGCTTAGCGAGGCTAGCGGTCTACAATGAGCAGTTCTTC. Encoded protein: CASSLARLAVYNEQFF.

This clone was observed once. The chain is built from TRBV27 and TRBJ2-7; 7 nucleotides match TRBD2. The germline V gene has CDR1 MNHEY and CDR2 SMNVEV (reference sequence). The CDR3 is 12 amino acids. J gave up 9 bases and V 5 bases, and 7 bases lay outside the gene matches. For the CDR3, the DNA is TGTGCCAGCAGTGGACCGTGGGAGGGGCAGTACTTC. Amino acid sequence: CASSGPWEGQYF.

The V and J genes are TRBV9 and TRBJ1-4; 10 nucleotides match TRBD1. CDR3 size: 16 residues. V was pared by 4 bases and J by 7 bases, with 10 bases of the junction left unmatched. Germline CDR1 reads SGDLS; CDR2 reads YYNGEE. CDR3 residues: CASSPWGTGDGEKLFF. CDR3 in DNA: TGTGCCAGCAGCCCTTGGGGGACAGGGGATGGTGAAAAACTGTTTTTT.

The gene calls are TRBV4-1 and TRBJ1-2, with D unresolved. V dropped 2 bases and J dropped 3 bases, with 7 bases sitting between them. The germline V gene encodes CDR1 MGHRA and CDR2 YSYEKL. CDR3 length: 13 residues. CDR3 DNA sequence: TGCGCCAGCAGCCAAACCACGGACTATGGCTACACCTTC. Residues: CASSQTTDYGYTF.

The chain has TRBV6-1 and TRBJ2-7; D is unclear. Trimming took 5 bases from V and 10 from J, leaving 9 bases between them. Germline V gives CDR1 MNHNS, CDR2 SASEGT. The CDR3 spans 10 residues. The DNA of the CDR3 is TGTGCCAGCAGTTTTGTGCTACAGTACTTC. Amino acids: CASSFVLQYF.

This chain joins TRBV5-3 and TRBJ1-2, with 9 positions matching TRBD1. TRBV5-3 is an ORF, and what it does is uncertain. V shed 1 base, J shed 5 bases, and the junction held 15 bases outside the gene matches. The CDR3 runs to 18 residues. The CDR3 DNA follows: TGTGCCAGAAGCTTGCGGGGACGACAGGGGGAGGCGAGGTATGGCTACACCTTC. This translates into CARSLRGRQGEARYGYTF.

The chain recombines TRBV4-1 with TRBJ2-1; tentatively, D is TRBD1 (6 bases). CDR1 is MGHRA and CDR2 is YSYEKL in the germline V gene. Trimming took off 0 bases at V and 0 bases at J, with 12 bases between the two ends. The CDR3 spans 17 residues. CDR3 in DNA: TGCGCCAGCAGCCAAGATCCCGGACAGAGCTCCTACAATGAGCAGTTCTTC. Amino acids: CASSQDPGQSSYNEQFF.

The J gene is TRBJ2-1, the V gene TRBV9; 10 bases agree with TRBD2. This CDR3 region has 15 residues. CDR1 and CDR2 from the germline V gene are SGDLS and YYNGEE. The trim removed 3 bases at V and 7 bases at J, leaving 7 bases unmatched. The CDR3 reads CASSAPGLAINEQFF. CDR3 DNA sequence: TGTGCCAGCAGCGCCCCGGGACTAGCGATAAATGAGCAGTTCTTC. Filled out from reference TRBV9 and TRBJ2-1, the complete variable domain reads DSGVTQTPKHLITATGQRVTLRCSPRSGDLSVYWYQQSLDQGLQFLIQYYNGEERAKGNILERFSAQQFPDLHSELNLSSLELGDSALYFCASSAPGLAINEQFFGPGTRLTVL.

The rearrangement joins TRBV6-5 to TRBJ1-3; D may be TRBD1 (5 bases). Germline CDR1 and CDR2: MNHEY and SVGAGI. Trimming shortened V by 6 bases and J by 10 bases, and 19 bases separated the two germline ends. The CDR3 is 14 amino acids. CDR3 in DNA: TGTGCCAGCAGGGAGCGGGACGGGGGGAGAACCATATATTTT. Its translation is CASRERDGGRTIYF.